Listed below are T cell receptor beta chains from one sample, sequenced in a study of Graves' ophthalmopathy and Graves' hyperthyroidism. TCRdb passed the multiplex PCR reads through MiXCR, listing each CDR3 protein once. The repertoire holds hundreds of thousands of distinct CDR3 sequences, with 22% as singletons. Sequencing input: peripheral blood. The receptors here all came from a woman aged 18-29 years with stable Graves' hyperthyroidism. Some clones in this sample may be carry-over from other donors' samples. CDR3s include the opening cysteine and the closing phenylalanine or tryptophan. Each record gives: D gene, clone size, J gene, V gene, CDR3 DNA, CDR3 protein. D genes are given only for firm matches. Clone size, where shown, is once, few, many, or a class for clones that have expanded.

-,-,TRBJ2-7,TRBV11-2,TGTGCCAGCAGCCCCCCCCTGAACGAGCAGTACTTC,CASSPPLNEQYF
-,-,TRBJ1-1,TRBV6-5,TGTGCCAGCAGTTACAGCGGGGCGTGGACTGAAGCTTTCTTT,CASSYSGAWTEAFF
-,-,TRBJ1-2,TRBV6-5,TGTGCCAGCAGTTACTTGAGGGGTGGAATTGTGAATGGCACCTTC,CASSYLRGGIVNGTF
-,many,TRBJ2-7,TRBV12-3/TRBV12-4,TGTGCCAGCAGTTCGGGGCAGGCGAACGAGCAGTACTTC,CASSSGQANEQYF
-,-,TRBJ2-7,TRBV2,TGTGCCAGCAGTGAATTGGCTTTTTTGGTCTACGAGCAGTACTTC,CASSELAFLVYEQYF
-,many,TRBJ1-2,TRBV6-1,TGTGCCAGCAGTACCTTAAACTATGGCTACACCTTC,CASSTLNYGYTF
-,many,TRBJ1-5,TRBV11-2,TGTGCCAGCAGCTTAGAACATACGGTCGGGCAGCCCCAGCATTTT,CASSLEHTVGQPQHF
TRBD1,many,TRBJ1-2,TRBV5-5,TGTGCCAGCAGCTTCACCTCGACAGGGGACTATGGCTACACCTTC,CASSFTSTGDYGYTF
-,-,TRBJ1-2,TRBV28,TGTGCCAGCAGTTTATACCCGGGTCTTCGTGGCTACACCTTC,CASSLYPGLRGYTF
-,many,TRBJ1-5,TRBV6-2/TRBV6-3,TGTGCCAGCAGTTCCACAGGAAACAATCAGCCCCAGCATTTT,CASSSTGNNQPQHF
-,-,TRBJ2-5,TRBV7-2,TGTGCCAGCAGCGATCCCGGATGGACCCAGTACTTC,CASSDPGWTQYF